A single sample is the source of the 13 T cell receptor beta chains below, sequenced in a study of CD8+ T cells in alopecia areata. The sequencing template was cDNA reverse transcribed from extracted RNA. Libraries were prepared by immunoSEQ multiplex PCR; TCRdb keeps only in-frame clonotypes and omits some of them. The repertoire holds fewer than 250,000 clones, with roughly two fifths as singletons. This sample's treatment: oral pan-JAK inhibitor, 5-10 mg twice daily. The specimen comprised CD4+ T cells sorted from blood, sampled between weeks 30 and 35, from a patient treated with tofacitinib. These receptors were collected from a human donor with alopecia areata.

This clone was picked up a small number of times. The gene calls are TRBV11-2 and TRBJ1-4; TRBD1 is a possible D gene (6 bases). Germline V gives CDR1 SGHAT, CDR2 FQNNGV. The CDR3 runs to 17 residues. V lost 6 bases, J lost 0 bases, and 17 bases lay in between. The CDR3 coding sequence is TGTGCCAGCAGTCCACCGGGGGCAGGGGCAACTAATGAAAAACTGTTTTTT. This sequence encodes CASSPPGAGATNEKLFF.

The CDR3 is CASSLAKREAFF. The CDR3 DNA sequence: TGTGCCAGCAGCTTGGCCAAGCGTGAAGCTTTCTTT. The chain combines TRBV5-6 with TRBJ1-1, with D unresolved. The V and J ends lost 0 bases and 7 bases respectively, with 7 bases between them. Looked up from germline, CDR1 is SGHDT and CDR2 is YYEEEE. The CDR3 sequence is 12 residues long.

This sequence joins TRBV2 and TRBJ2-2, with 9 positions matching TRBD2. CDR1 is SNHLY and CDR2 is FYNNEI in the germline V gene. Unmatched junction bases numbered 11, after V lost 6 bases and J lost 6 bases. There are 16 residues in the CDR3. CDR3 sequence: CASRTTSGKYPGELFF. In DNA, the CDR3 is TGTGCCAGCAGAACGACTAGCGGAAAATATCCCGGGGAGCTGTTTTTT. The variable domain in full, with the rest retrieved from reference TRBV2 and TRBJ2-2, is EPEVTQTPSHQVTQMGQEVILRCVPISNHLYFYWYRQILGQKVEFLVSFYNNEISEKSEIFDDQFSVERPDGSNFTLKIRSTKLEDSAMYFCASRTTSGKYPGELFFGEGSRLTVL.

The chain links TRBV19 to TRBJ2-1; 14 positions agree with TRBD2. This CDR3 region has 17 residues. The germline gives CDR1 LNHDA, CDR2 SQIVND (reference sequence). J lost 7 bases, V lost 6 bases, and 11 bases had no gene match. The DNA for the CDR3 is TGTGCCAGTAGCCTCGGGACTAGCGGGAGTCTGTGGAATGAGCAGTTCTTC. Its translation is CASSLGTSGSLWNEQFF.

This chain's CDR3 is CASSLVQGRTGELFF. The DNA of the CDR3 is TGTGCCAGCAGCTTAGTCCAGGGGAGGACCGGGGAGCTGTTTTTT. The gene calls are TRBV7-8 and TRBJ2-2; D is possibly TRBD1 or TRBD2 (6 bases each). Per germline, CDR1 SGHVS and CDR2 FQNEAQ. This CDR3 spans 15 amino acids. Trimming stripped 1 base from V and 5 bases from J, with 11 bases between.

The chain uses TRBV6-6 and TRBJ1-5; 7 bases map to TRBD1. The CDR3 has 14 amino acids. V lost 6 bases, J lost 5 bases, and 7 bases stayed unmatched. Per the germline V gene, CDR1 is MNHNY and CDR2 is SVGAGI (reference sequence). Here the CDR3 reads CASRSQGGDQPQHF. The CDR3 coding sequence is TGTGCCAGCAGATCTCAGGGGGGGGATCAGCCCCAGCATTTT.

This clone was recorded a few times. This same CDR3 is encoded by further DNA sequences in the sample. The chain combines TRBV7-9 with TRBJ2-7; D remains ambiguous. Trimming removed 1 base from V and 4 bases from J, with 5 bases in between. CDR1 is SEHNR and CDR2 is FQNEAQ in the germline V gene (reference sequence). CDR3 length: 12 amino acids. The CDR3 protein is CASSLVPYEQYF. The CDR3 DNA reads TGTGCCAGCAGCTTAGTCCCGTACGAGCAGTACTTC.

The gene calls are TRBV15 and TRBJ1-2, with unresolved D. Germline V gene sequence: CDR1 LNHNV, CDR2 YYDKDF (reference sequence). The V gene lost 5 bases and the J gene lost 0 bases, with 10 bases spanning the gap. The CDR3 extends over 14 amino acids. CDR3 nucleotide sequence: TGTGCCACCAGCCCCCGGAACCCTAACTATGGCTACACCTTC. It codes for CATSPRNPNYGYTF.

This clone occurred a few times. The rearrangement links TRBV30 to TRBJ1-2, with 7 positions matching TRBD1. J lost 4 bases, V lost 2 bases, and 4 bases had no gene match. The CDR3 runs 13 residues. Germline CDR1 GTSNPN, CDR2 SVGIG (reference sequence). The CDR3 here is CAWSRDRPYGYTF. As DNA, the CDR3 is TGTGCCTGGAGTCGGGACAGACCCTATGGCTACACCTTC.

V gene TRBV29-1 combines with J gene TRBJ1-1; TRBD1 might be the D (6 bases). Germline V gives CDR1 SQVTM, CDR2 ANQGSEA. Trimming stripped 7 bases from V and 3 bases from J, with 24 bases between. The CDR3 is made up of 16 amino acids. CDR3 protein: CSGVRGGLTVDTEAFF. DNA for the CDR3: TGCAGCGGTGTTCGTGGGGGGCTCACTGTCGACACTGAAGCTTTCTTT.

Only a few counts were recorded for this clone. The chain is built from TRBV18 and TRBJ1-2; D possibly corresponds to TRBD1 (6 bases). Trimming stripped 4 bases from V and 2 bases from J, with 8 bases between. CDR1 is KGHSH, CDR2 LQKENI, per germline. This CDR3 spans 13 amino acids. CDR3 amino acids: CASSQGVNYGYTF. The CDR3 coding sequence is TGTGCCAGCTCACAGGGGGTGAACTATGGCTACACCTTC.

The chain combines TRBV5-1 with TRBJ2-3; TRBD1 might be the D (6 bases). Germline CDR1 and CDR2: SGHRS and YFSETQ. There are 14 residues in the CDR3. V lost 4 bases, J lost 0 bases, and 9 bases lay in between. Here the CDR3 reads CASSKQGSTDTQYF. The CDR3 bases are TGCGCCAGCAGCAAGCAGGGGAGCACAGATACGCAGTATTTT.

The V and J genes are TRBV25-1 and TRBJ2-1; D uncertain. Germline values: CDR1 MGHDK, CDR2 SYGVNS. V was clipped by 3 bases and J by 0 bases, with 15 bases between them. CDR3 length equals 17 residues. The CDR3 DNA reads TGTGCCAGCAGTGAGCCCAATAGGGCAGGCTCCTACAATGAGCAGTTCTTC. It is translated as CASSEPNRAGSYNEQFF.